These T cell receptor beta chains were read from a single sample in a study of T cells in Graves' hyperthyroidism and ophthalmopathy. TCRdb ran MiXCR on the multiplex PCR reads and lists one entry per CDR3 protein. The sample includes approximately 430,000 distinct CDR3 sequences, under 15% of them seen just once. The sequencing input was blood. The receptors shown here come from a man in his late teens or twenties with Graves' ophthalmopathy. The CDR3 runs from the conserved cysteine through the conserved F or W. A D gene is named only where the DNA matches it firmly. Size is stated for part of the rows, as once, few or many counts, or as a class when the clone is expanded.

D: TRBD2
V: TRBV7-3
size: many
J: TRBJ2-3
CDR3: CASSLGTSGSWTDTQYF
DNA: TGTGCCAGCAGCCTCGGGACTAGCGGGAGTTGGACAGATACGCAGTATTTT

D: TRBD2
V: TRBV7-8
size: many
J: TRBJ2-7
CDR3: CASSLGIAGIGVEQYF
DNA: TGTGCCAGCAGCTTAGGTATAGCGGGAATCGGAGTCGAGCAGTACTTC

D: NA
V: TRBV10-3
size: NA
J: TRBJ1-1
CDR3: CVISDAGAGTEAFF
DNA: TGTGTCATCAGTGATGCAGGGGCGGGCACTGAAGCTTTCTTT

D: TRBD2
V: TRBV5-1
size: many
J: TRBJ2-3
CDR3: CASSLVSGSVADTQYF
DNA: TGCGCCAGCAGCTTGGTGAGCGGGAGTGTCGCAGATACGCAGTATTTT

D: TRBD2
V: TRBV5-1
size: NA
J: TRBJ2-5
CDR3: CASSFGGALGETQCF
DNA: TGCGCCAGCAGCTTCGGGGGGGCCCTCGGGGAGACCCAGTGCTTC

D: NA
V: TRBV27
size: few
J: TRBJ2-2
CDR3: CASKPLGTGELFF
DNA: TGTGCCAGCAAACCCCTCGGGACCGGGGAGCTGTTTTTT

D: NA
V: TRBV20-1
size: many
J: TRBJ1-1
CDR3: CSARHSRGDGLNTEAFF
DNA: TGCAGTGCTAGACATAGTAGGGGGGACGGCCTGAACACTGAAGCTTTCTTT

D: TRBD2
V: TRBV19
size: few
J: TRBJ2-1
CDR3: CASSIPGLADYNEQFF
DNA: TGTGCCAGTAGTATCCCCGGACTAGCGGATTACAATGAGCAGTTCTTC

D: TRBD1
V: TRBV5-1
size: NA
J: TRBJ2-5
CDR3: CASSLTGGRTLGTQYF
DNA: TGCGCCAGCAGCCTGACAGGGGGACGGACCCTGGGGACCCAGTACTTC

D: TRBD2
V: TRBV3-1
size: many
J: TRBJ2-7
CDR3: CASSQDRLAGAYEQYF
DNA: TGTGCCAGCAGCCAAGACCGACTAGCGGGAGCCTACGAGCAGTACTTC

D: TRBD2
V: TRBV27
size: many
J: TRBJ2-1
CDR3: CASRGLAGGDEQFF
DNA: TGTGCCAGCAGGGGACTAGCGGGAGGGGATGAGCAGTTCTTC

D: NA
V: TRBV9
size: few
J: TRBJ2-1
CDR3: CASSEGGRSYNEQFF
DNA: TGTGCCAGCAGTGAAGGGGGGCGTTCCTACAATGAGCAGTTCTTC

D: NA
V: TRBV9
size: many
J: TRBJ2-3
CDR3: CASSVVEYGSTDTQYF
DNA: TGTGCCAGCAGCGTAGTCGAGTATGGTAGCACAGATACGCAGTATTTT

D: NA
V: TRBV7-9
size: few
J: TRBJ1-2
CDR3: CASSLGPPGSNYGYTF
DNA: TGTGCCAGCAGCTTAGGCCCCCCGGGCTCTAACTATGGCTACACCTTC

D: NA
V: TRBV3-1
size: NA
J: TRBJ1-3
CDR3: CASSQDWSSGNTIYF
DNA: TGTGCCAGCAGCCAAGACTGGTCCTCTGGAAACACCATATATTTT

D: NA
V: TRBV20-1
size: NA
J: TRBJ1-3
CDR3: CSARGDTISGNTIYF
DNA: TGCAGTGCTAGAGGGGACACCATCTCTGGAAACACCATATATTTT

D: NA
V: TRBV28
size: many
J: TRBJ1-2
CDR3: CASSYGGALNYGYTF
DNA: TGTGCCAGCAGCTACGGAGGGGCCCTTAACTATGGCTACACCTTC

D: TRBD2
V: TRBV5-1
size: many
J: TRBJ2-1
CDR3: CASSQLAGGLWNEQFF
DNA: TGCGCCAGCAGCCAACTAGCGGGGGGGCTCTGGAATGAGCAGTTCTTC

D: NA
V: TRBV5-1
size: many
J: TRBJ2-1
CDR3: CASSLIGPRVGDEQFF
DNA: TGCGCCAGCAGCTTGATCGGTCCACGGGTCGGGGATGAGCAGTTCTTC